A single T cell receptor beta chain is shown here with its context. Germline V gene lookup returns CDR1 LGHDT and CDR2 YNNKEL (reference sequence). V dropped 6 bases and J dropped 4 bases, with 18 bases sitting between them. The CDR3 has 15 residues. The data are from a study of blood T cell repertoires in COVID-19. Study overall: The United States, Italy and Spain were the sources of the acute and convalescent COVID-19 samples. T cells, B-cell-depleted T cells, or PBMCs provided the cDNA or gDNA that served as material.

In the original workflow: Reference gene primer amplification gave estimated nucleated cell counts. Measured with immunoSEQ multiplex PCR; TCRdb has only the in-frame clones, and not every one. That table furnishes V, J and clone size, whereas the DNA furnished D and trimming. The data hold more than 85,000 clones, with about three quarters observed a single time. The TCR was taken from a woman between 65 and 79 years old with acute or convalescent COVID-19. The material sequenced was peripheral blood. J is TRBJ1-2 and V is TRBV3-1 (or the pseudogene TRBV3-2); the D gene is possibly TRBD1 (6 bases). CDR3 residues: CASSLDSTGAYGYTF. The CDR3 DNA sequence: TGTGCCAGCAGTTTGGACTCGACAGGCGCCTATGGCTACACCTTC.